The 21 T cell receptor beta chains presented below share a single source sample, sequenced in a study of cytomegalovirus exposure and HLA in healthy donors. Data came from immunoSEQ multiplex PCR; TCRdb stores just in-frame clones and leaves some out. The sample lists 97,000 or so clones; around nine tenths were seen once. Sequencing used PBMCs. These TCRs come from a young woman in good health and CMV-seronegative.

This chain uses TRBV5-6 with TRBJ1-2, with 7 bases that match TRBD1. V was clipped by 0 bases and J by 3 bases; unmatched bases: 2. The CDR3 extends over 14 amino acids. From germline, CDR1 is SGHDT and CDR2 YYEEEE. The DNA for the CDR3 is TGTGCCAGCAGCTTGGATGACAGGGACTATGGCTACACCTTC. It is translated as CASSLDDRDYGYTF.

The count of this clone is one. The chain combines TRBV19 with TRBJ1-5; the D gene is possibly TRBD1 (6 bases). Trimming pared 5 bases from V and 8 bases from J, leaving 13 bases between. The CDR3 is 13 residues long. Germline CDR1 LNHDA, CDR2 SQIVND (reference sequence). CDR3 residues: CASSLGALEPQHF. The CDR3, as DNA: TGTGCCAGTAGTCTGGGGGCTTTAGAGCCCCAGCATTTT.

This chain uses TRBV1 with TRBJ2-7; the DNA was not used to check the table's D call, TRBD2. TRBV1 counts as a pseudogene. This CDR3 has 17 amino acids. CDR3 DNA: TGCACCAGCAGCCAACCCCAGACTAGCGGGCCCCCCAACGAGCAGTACTTC. Protein product: CTSSQPQTSGPPNEQYF.

The chain carries TRBV5-1 and TRBJ1-3, with TRBD1 as a possible D gene (5 bases). Trimming pared 4 bases from V and 0 bases from J, leaving 14 bases between. Germline V gene data show CDR1 as SGHRS and CDR2 as YFSETQ. The length of the CDR3 is 16 residues. CDR3 region: CASSPGQTDSGNTIYF. CDR3 sequence (DNA): TGCGCCAGCAGCCCCGGGCAGACAGACTCTGGAAACACCATATATTTT.

The rearrangement joins TRBV29-1 to TRBJ2-3, with 12 nucleotides matching TRBD2. Per germline, CDR1 SQVTM and CDR2 ANQGSEA. The CDR3 totals 14 residues. After removal of 8 bases from V and 1 base from J, the junction contained 4 bases not matched to a gene. CDR3: CSTRTSGGTDTQYF. CDR3 sequence (DNA): TGCAGCACGCGGACTAGCGGGGGCACAGATACGCAGTATTTT.

The rearrangement links TRBV5-1 to TRBJ2-1; 9 positions match TRBD2. This CDR3 comprises 15 residues. After removal of 2 bases from V and 9 bases from J, the junction contained 9 bases not matched to a gene. Germline V lookup: CDR1 SGHRS, CDR2 YFSETQ. The CDR3 bases are TGCGCCAGCAGCTTAGGTGCGGGGGGGGAAGGTGAGCAGTTCTTC. Protein sequence: CASSLGAGGEGEQFF. The whole variable domain, filled in from reference TRBV5-1 and TRBJ2-1, reads KAGVTQTPRYLIKTRGQQVTLSCSPISGHRSVSWYQQTPGQGLQFLFEYFSETQRNKGNFPGRFSGRQFSNSRSEMNVSTLELGDSALYLCASSLGAGGEGEQFFGPGTRLTVL.

The chain couples TRBV5-4 to TRBJ2-5, with D possibly being TRBD2 (5 bases). The germline V and J ends were trimmed by 4 bases and 0 bases, with 13 bases remaining between them. The germline CDR1 and CDR2 sequences are SGHNT and YYREEE (reference sequence). The CDR3 runs to 15 residues. The CDR3 nucleotides are TGTGCCAGCAGCGCCGCACTAGGGAACCAAGAGACCCAGTACTTC. Residues: CASSAALGNQETQYF.

In nucleotides, the CDR3 is TGTGCCACCAGCAGAGCCGGGGGTAGCAATCAGCCCCAGCATTTT. The encoded protein is CATSRAGGSNQPQHF. The J gene is TRBJ1-5, the V gene TRBV15; a weak D match, TRBD1 (5 bases). The CDR3 contains 15 residues. Trimming left V 1 base short and J 0 bases short, with 7 bases between. The germline CDR1 and CDR2 sequences are LNHNV and YYDKDF (reference sequence). The entire variable domain, with the rest obtained from reference TRBV15 and TRBJ1-5, is as follows: DAMVIQNPRYQVTQFGKPVTLSCSQTLNHNVMYWYQQKSSQAPKLLFHYYDKDFNNEADTPDNFQSRRPNTSFCFLDIRSPGLGDTAMYLCATSRAGGSNQPQHFGDGTRLSIL.

V is TRBV10-2 and J is TRBJ1-1; D unresolved. The CDR3 loop spans 13 amino acids. V lost 7 bases to trimming and J lost 2 bases, with 11 bases between them. Germline CDR1 is WSHSY and CDR2 is SAAADI. CDR3 in amino acids: CASMAALNTEAFF. The CDR3 DNA follows: TGCGCCAGCATGGCGGCTCTAAACACTGAAGCTTTCTTT.

Only a few counts were recorded for this clone. This rearrangement joins TRBV28 to TRBJ2-5; no clear D. Germline V gives CDR1 MDHEN, CDR2 SYDVKM. Trimming shortened V by 7 bases and J by 0 bases, and 6 bases separated the two germline ends. CDR3 size: 12 residues. The CDR3 DNA reads as TGTGCCAGCAACGCGTACCAAGAGACCCAGTACTTC. Translated: CASNAYQETQYF. The variable domain in full, completed from reference TRBV28 and TRBJ2-5, reads DVKVTQSSRYLVKRTGEKVFLECVQDMDHENMFWYRQDPGLGLRLIYFSYDVKMKEKGDIPEGYSVSREKKERFSLILESASTNQTSMYLCASNAYQETQYFGPGTRLLVL.

V usage is TRBV4-1 and J usage is TRBJ2-7; no definite D call. The CDR3 spans 15 residues. CDR1 MGHRA and CDR2 YSYEKL come from the germline V gene. Trimming removed 1 base from V and 0 bases from J, with 10 bases in between. This chain's CDR3 is CASSQAHSNSYEQYF. The CDR3 DNA is TGCGCCAGCAGCCAAGCTCACAGCAACTCCTACGAGCAGTACTTC.

The chain carries TRBV9 and TRBJ1-6; D ambiguous. Germline lookup yields CDR1 SGDLS and CDR2 YYNGEE. This CDR3 has 15 amino acids. The V gene lost 0 bases and the J gene lost 1 base, with 5 bases spanning the gap. In DNA, the CDR3 is TGTGCCAGCAGCGTAGACATATCCTATAATTCACCCCTCCACTTT. As protein: CASSVDISYNSPLHF.

This clone was seen a single time. This chain links TRBV6-5 with TRBJ1-1; 9 bases align to TRBD1. The CDR3 loop spans 13 amino acids. The germline V gene encodes CDR1 MNHEY and CDR2 SVGAGI. The V and J ends lost 6 bases and 4 bases, in that order; junction bases with no gene match: 3. The CDR3 here is CASSRDRVTEAFF. The CDR3 DNA reads TGTGCCAGCAGCCGGGACAGGGTCACTGAAGCTTTCTTT.

J is TRBJ1-1 and V is TRBV19, with unresolved D. This CDR3 comprises 14 residues. The V end lost 5 bases, the J end lost 2 bases, and 12 bases lay between the germline ends. Germline assignment: CDR1 LNHDA and CDR2 SQIVND (reference sequence). CDR3 in DNA: TGTGCCAGTAGTTATCTCCGGGATAACACTGAAGCTTTCTTT. Translation: CASSYLRDNTEAFF.

This clone has just one count. The CDR3 sequence is CATVTSGAYNEQFF. CDR3 nucleotides: TGTGCCACTGTAACTAGCGGAGCCTACAATGAGCAGTTCTTC. The chain employs TRBV10-3 and TRBJ2-1; 8 bases agree with TRBD2. This CDR3 contains 14 residues. V lost 10 bases, J lost 2 bases, and 7 bases stayed unmatched. CDR1 and CDR2 (germline): ENHRY, SYGVKD.

The J gene is TRBJ2-1, the V gene TRBV6-5, with D possibly TRBD2 on 5 matching bases. V shed 6 bases and J shed 2 bases, with 14 bases lying between them. The CDR3 is 15 amino acids. The V gene's germline CDR1 is MNHEY and CDR2 SVGAGI. The CDR3 region has the DNA TGTGCCAGCAGAACGGCGGGTGGGGCCTACAATGAGCAGTTCTTC. Translated, it gives CASRTAGGAYNEQFF.

V and J are TRBV5-1 and TRBJ2-4; TRBD1 might be the D (5 bases). The CDR3 length is 14 residues. Trimming cost V 0 bases and J 7 bases, with 11 bases left between them. The germline V gene has CDR1 SGHRS and CDR2 YFSETQ. The DNA of the CDR3 is TGCGCCAGCAGCTTGGGTCCAGGGTTGAACATTCAGTACTTC. As protein: CASSLGPGLNIQYF.

This clone has just one count. V gene TRBV4-1 combines with J gene TRBJ1-4; 7 nucleotides line up with TRBD1. CDR1 is MGHRA, CDR2 YSYEKL, per germline. V lost 4 bases and J lost 5; bases outside the gene matches: 13. The CDR3 covers 17 residues. CDR3 coding DNA: TGCGCCAGCAGCCCCCGGGACAGCGCCATACTAAATGAAAAACTGTTTTTT. Translated: CASSPRDSAILNEKLFF.

CDR3 nucleotide sequence: TGTGCCACCGCGAGGGACAGCCTGGGGGATTATCAGCCCCAGCATTTT. Its translation is CATARDSLGDYQPQHF. This rearrangement joins TRBV27 to TRBJ1-5; TRBD1 agrees at 7 bases. With 10 bases clipped from V and 5 bases from J, the junction kept 17 bases outside the gene matches. The CDR3 sequence is 16 residues long. Germline CDR1 reads MNHEY; CDR2 reads SMNVEV (reference sequence).

V usage is TRBV11-2 and J usage is TRBJ2-1, with 12 positions matching TRBD2. The CDR3 length is 17 residues. V lost 5 bases and J lost 8; bases outside the gene matches: 13. Per the germline V gene, CDR1 is SGHAT and CDR2 is FQNNGV. CDR3 nucleotides: TGTGCCAGCAGCGCCCGACTAGCGGGAGAGACCGTCCATGAGCAGTTCTTC. Translating gives CASSARLAGETVHEQFF.

The V call is TRBV28, the J call TRBJ1-4; possibly TRBD1 for D (6 bases). This CDR3 comprises 16 residues. V shed 3 bases and J shed 5 bases, with 16 bases lying between them. In germline, CDR1 is MDHEN, CDR2 SYDVKM. CDR3 DNA sequence: TGTGCCAGCAGTTTGATCCGGGACATAGTGAATGAAAAACTGTTTTTT. Its translation: CASSLIRDIVNEKLFF.